Listed below are T cell receptor beta chains from one sample, sequenced in a study of blood T cell repertoires in COVID-19. Sequencing used immunoSEQ multiplex PCR; TCRdb keeps in-frame clones, though not all of them. In the table there are around 180,000 clones, roughly 80% of which are singletons. The source material was peripheral blood. Receptors were obtained from an elderly woman with COVID-19, enrolled during active disease. CDR3s include the opening cysteine and the closing phenylalanine or tryptophan. D genes are given only for firm matches.

cdr3_aa	d_call	v_call	j_call
CAIRRTSGSGEQYF	TRBD2	TRBV10-3	TRBJ2-7
CASSQVRISGSPLHF	.	TRBV6-5	TRBJ1-6
CASSHRDRDNEQFF	TRBD1	TRBV9	TRBJ2-1
CASSLTGGYGYTF	TRBD1	TRBV12-3/TRBV12-4	TRBJ1-2
CASSSSEMRGEAFF	.	TRBV5-1	TRBJ1-1
CASSTIGLANEQFF	TRBD2	TRBV19	TRBJ2-1
CASSIGQGTSDTQYF	TRBD1	TRBV19	TRBJ2-3
CASSTGREAFF	.	TRBV7-8	TRBJ1-1
CASSLGRIETQYF	.	TRBV7-9	TRBJ2-5
CSVEPGQGGNGYTF	TRBD1	TRBV29-1	TRBJ1-2
CASSAPSGGPGTQYF	TRBD2	TRBV9	TRBJ2-5
CASSLGTGGSYGYTF	TRBD1	TRBV18	TRBJ1-2
CASSLGPGQGNSYEQYF	TRBD1	TRBV11-2	TRBJ2-7
CASSIDQGQGFNEKLFF	TRBD1	TRBV19	TRBJ1-4
CSGLQGDYGYTF	TRBD1	TRBV29-1	TRBJ1-2
CASSWGLAVVVGDEQFF	TRBD2	TRBV5-5	TRBJ2-1
CASSPEADRGGSNEQFF	.	TRBV21-1	TRBJ2-1
CASSLAGVYNEQFF	.	TRBV7-6	TRBJ2-1
CAWSVLLETQYF	.	TRBV30	TRBJ2-5
CASGLYHGTATYLNEQFF	TRBD1	TRBV12-5	TRBJ2-1
CATSEGAANSQETQYF	.	TRBV24-1	TRBJ2-5
CASSLTRDSSYNEQFF	TRBD1	TRBV11-2	TRBJ2-1
CASSQVGAGGELFF	.	TRBV3-1/TRBV3-2	TRBJ2-2
CASSSPPGQGGEEQYF	TRBD1	TRBV7-9	TRBJ2-7
CASGFNPLASLYNEQFF	.	TRBV12-5	TRBJ2-1
CASSLDRSSYEQYF	.	TRBV5-1	TRBJ2-7
CASSLQGDNSPLHF	TRBD1	TRBV5-1	TRBJ1-6
CSVGDEQYF	.	TRBV20-1	TRBJ2-7
CASSLELAGAYEQYF	TRBD2	TRBV5-1	TRBJ2-7
CASSHYVIIGTSGRETQYF	TRBD2	TRBV7-8	TRBJ2-5
CASSLEQGAPPDTQYF	.	TRBV7-6	TRBJ2-3
CASSGHSGRAGETQYF	TRBD2	TRBV7-2	TRBJ2-5
CSASLDEQFF	.	TRBV20-1	TRBJ2-1
CASSLAQETQYF	.	TRBV5-1	TRBJ2-5
CASSSGQGSYNEQFF	TRBD1	TRBV5-1	TRBJ2-1
CASRRDRGLNTEAFF	TRBD1	TRBV5-4	TRBJ1-1
CATRRPGTSSKVGGEQFF	TRBD2	TRBV23-1	TRBJ2-1
CASSGLAVETQYF	TRBD2	TRBV2	TRBJ2-5
CASSAFMTDEAFF	.	TRBV5-8	TRBJ1-1
CASSPEAYYTSYEQYF	.	TRBV7-2	TRBJ2-7
CASSTGTSATYEQYF	TRBD2	TRBV7-8	TRBJ2-7
CASSLRQGPNYGYTF	TRBD1	TRBV19	TRBJ1-2